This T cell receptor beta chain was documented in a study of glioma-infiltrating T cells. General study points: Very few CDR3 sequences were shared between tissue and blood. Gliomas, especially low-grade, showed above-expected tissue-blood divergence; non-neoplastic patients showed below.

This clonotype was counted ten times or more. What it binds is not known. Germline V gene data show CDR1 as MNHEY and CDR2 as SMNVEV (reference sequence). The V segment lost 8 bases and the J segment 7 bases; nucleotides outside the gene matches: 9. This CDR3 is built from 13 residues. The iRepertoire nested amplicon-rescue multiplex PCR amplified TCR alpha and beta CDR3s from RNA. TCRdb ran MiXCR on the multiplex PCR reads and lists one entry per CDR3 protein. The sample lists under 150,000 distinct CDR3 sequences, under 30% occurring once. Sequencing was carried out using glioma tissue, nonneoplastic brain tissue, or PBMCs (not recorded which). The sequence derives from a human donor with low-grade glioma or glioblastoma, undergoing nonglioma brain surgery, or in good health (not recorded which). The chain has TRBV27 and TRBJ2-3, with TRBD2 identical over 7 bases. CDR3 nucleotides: TGTGCCAGCGGGCCCCAGCGGGGAAATACGCAGTATTTT. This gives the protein CASGPQRGNTQYF.